The present entry profiles one T cell receptor (beta chain) with its context. Its antigen is unidentified. This sample was included in a study of cytomegalovirus exposure and HLA in healthy donors. V was cut by 4 bases and J by 9 bases, with 13 bases left in between. CDR3 size: 13 residues. Germline assignment: CDR1 LNHNV and CDR2 YYDKDF (reference sequence). It was with 60 Vbeta and 13 Jbeta primers that the PCR ran. The protocol was immunoSEQ multiplex PCR, while the TCRdb copy is restricted to in-frame clones and leaves out a portion. The record lists about 200,000 clones, of which the ten most abundant hold roughly 0.74%. The study's findings and limits: An analysis was carried out later, and it reportedly showed fewer N-insertions in an Asian-associated ancestry cluster than the roughly 700-donor mean. The classifier reportedly diagnosed cytomegalovirus status with high specificity and sensitivity. Sequences of the TCR beta chain were said to predict the HLA-A and HLA-B alleles of most subjects accurately. It was around 160 TCR beta chains that were listed as cytomegalovirus-associated.

This sequence joins TRBV15 and TRBJ1-5; D is ambiguous. This receptor was identified in a boy between 10 and 17 years old in good health and CMV-seronegative. The material sequenced was PBMCs. The DNA of the CDR3 is TGTGCCACCAGCACAGGTCCCATTCGGCCCCAGCATTTT. Its translation is CATSTGPIRPQHF.